Each of the 27 T cell receptor beta chains below was sequenced from the same sample in a study of CD8+CD57+ T cells in acquired aplastic anemia. It was genomic DNA that served as the template for profiling TCR beta VDJ and CDR3. From the reads, TCRdb called clonotypes with MiXCR, one entry per CDR3 protein. This table holds about 48,000 distinct CDR3 sequences, around 70% found once. Sequencing was performed on sorted CD4+, CD8+, or CD8+CD57+ T cells (not recorded which) from PBMCs. These receptor sequences come from a human donor in good health, serving as a control.

The CDR3 reads CASSLLGTGVETDTQYF. CDR3 nucleotides: TGTGCCAGCAGCTTACTCGGGACAGGGGTTGAGACAGATACGCAGTATTTT. The V gene is TRBV11-1, the J gene TRBJ2-3; TRBD1 agrees at 10 bases. Germline V CDR1 and CDR2: SGHAT, FQDESV (reference sequence). CDR3 length: 17 residues. Trimming removed 2 bases from V and 3 bases from J; junction bases left unmatched: 8.

This chain uses TRBV19 with TRBJ1-1; D unresolved. V lost 5 bases and J 5 bases, leaving 9 bases between the germline ends. The CDR3 is 12 residues long. Germline-derived CDR1 and CDR2 are LNHDA and SQIVND (reference sequence). This CDR3 reads CASSLGETEAFF. In DNA, the CDR3 is TGTGCCAGTAGTCTTGGGGAAACTGAAGCTTTCTTT. Full variable domain (outside the CDR3, taken from reference TRBV19 and TRBJ1-1): DGGITQSPKYLFRKEGQNVTLSCEQNLNHDAMYWYRQDPGQGLRLIYYSQIVNDFQKGDIAEGYSVSREKKESFPLTVTSAQKNPTAFYLCASSLGETEAFFGQGTRLTVV.

The chain uses TRBV2 and TRBJ2-5; 10 bases agree with TRBD2. The germline V gene has CDR1 SNHLY and CDR2 FYNNEI. The CDR3 is made up of 14 amino acids. Unmatched junction bases numbered 3, after V lost 6 bases and J lost 2 bases. In DNA form, the CDR3 reads TGTGCCAGCAGAGTTAGCGGGGGGCAAGAGACCCAGTACTTC. It specifies CASRVSGGQETQYF.

This chain connects TRBV25-1 to TRBJ2-1, with 9 positions matching TRBD2. Unmatched junction bases numbered 3, after V lost 3 bases and J lost 3 bases. The CDR3 has 15 residues. Germline V gene data show CDR1 as MGHDK and CDR2 as SYGVNS. This CDR3 is CASSDRTSVYNEQFF. CDR3 bases: TGTGCCAGCAGTGACAGGACTAGCGTCTACAATGAGCAGTTCTTC.

V is TRBV19 and J is TRBJ2-3; 9 bases match TRBD2. Germline-derived CDR1 and CDR2 are LNHDA and SQIVND (reference sequence). The CDR3 runs 15 residues. The V and J ends lost 7 bases and 1 base, in that order; junction bases with no gene match: 6. CDR3 protein: CASKQTSGGTDTQYF. For the CDR3, the DNA is TGTGCCAGTAAACAGACTAGCGGTGGCACAGATACGCAGTATTTT.

J is TRBJ2-5 and V is TRBV19, with TRBD2 identical over 11 bases. This CDR3 contains 14 residues. V lost 9 bases to trimming and J lost 0 bases; unmatched junction nucleotides: 3. Per the germline V gene, CDR1 is LNHDA and CDR2 is SQIVND (reference sequence). The CDR3 bases are TGTGCCAGCACGACTAGCGGGGACCAAGAGACCCAGTACTTC. It encodes CASTTSGDQETQYF.

This chain connects TRBV9 to TRBJ1-2; the match to TRBD1 covers 7 bases. V was pared by 4 bases and J by 8 bases, with 5 bases of the junction left unmatched. The V gene's germline CDR1 is SGDLS and CDR2 YYNGEE. The CDR3 length is 12 residues. The CDR3 region has the DNA TGTGCCAGCAGCATACGACAGGGAGGCTACACCTTC. The encoded protein is CASSIRQGGYTF. Full variable domain (remainder filled in from reference TRBV9 and TRBJ1-2): DSGVTQTPKHLITATGQRVTLRCSPRSGDLSVYWYQQSLDQGLQFLIQYYNGEERAKGNILERFSAQQFPDLHSELNLSSLELGDSALYFCASSIRQGGYTFGSGTRLTVV.

The rearrangement uses TRBV2 and TRBJ2-3; D is perhaps TRBD2 (6 bases). Trimming took off 2 bases at V and 1 base at J, with 7 bases between the two ends. The CDR3 loop spans 14 amino acids. The germline V gene encodes CDR1 SNHLY and CDR2 FYNNEI. The CDR3 spells CASSERRGTDTQYF. The CDR3 nucleotides are TGTGCCAGCAGTGAAAGGAGGGGCACAGATACGCAGTATTTT.

The rearrangement joins TRBV10-2 to TRBJ1-4, with TRBD1 as a possible D gene (5 bases). Trimming removed 6 bases from V and 4 bases from J, with 21 bases in between. This CDR3 has 17 residues. The germline V gene has CDR1 WSHSY and CDR2 SAAADI. The CDR3 here is CASRDPYNEQGNEKLFF. CDR3 bases: TGCGCCAGCAGGGACCCCTACAATGAGCAGGGTAATGAAAAACTGTTTTTT.

The CDR3 spells CASRNSRAYTSPLHF. The CDR3 coding sequence is TGTGCCAGTAGAAACTCCCGGGCCTACACTTCACCCCTCCACTTT. The V and J genes are TRBV19 and TRBJ1-6; D gene unclear. Germline loops: CDR1 LNHDA, CDR2 SQIVND (reference sequence). V dropped 6 bases and J dropped 9 bases, with 18 bases sitting between them. The CDR3 is made up of 15 amino acids.

The chain couples TRBV7-9 to TRBJ2-7; D might be TRBD1 or TRBD2, each matching 5 bases. Trimming left V 5 bases short and J 11 bases short, with 16 bases between. Germline CDR1 SEHNR, CDR2 FQNEAQ (reference sequence). This CDR3 has 12 amino acids. The CDR3: CASSPVGTVEYV. The DNA for the CDR3 is TGTGCCAGCAGCCCTGTAGGGACGGTCGAGTACGTC.

The chain joins TRBV7-2 to TRBJ2-3, with D unresolved. The V end was cut by 3 bases, the J end by 2 bases, with 6 bases between. This CDR3 region has 13 residues. The germline CDR1 and CDR2 sequences are SGHTA and FQGNSA. The CDR3, as DNA: TGTGCCAGCAGCTTTCTTCACACAGATACGCAGTATTTT. Residues: CASSFLHTDTQYF.

The genes are TRBV5-1 and TRBJ2-5, with TRBD1 identical over 12 bases. CDR1 is SGHRS, CDR2 YFSETQ, per germline. The CDR3 runs to 16 residues. Germline trimming cut 0 bases from V and 5 bases from J; bases unmatched to any gene: 5. CDR3 nucleotide sequence: TGCGCCAGCAGCTTGGAGGGACAGGGGGCCGGGGAGACCCAGTACTTC. Translating it yields CASSLEGQGAGETQYF.

This sequence joins TRBV10-3 and TRBJ2-7; no reliable D call. Trimming stripped 6 bases from V and 6 bases from J, with 12 bases between. The CDR3 length is 12 residues. The V gene's germline CDR1 is ENHRY and CDR2 SYGVKD. CDR3 protein: CAISEVMGEQYF. CDR3 nucleotide sequence: TGTGCCATCAGCGAAGTAATGGGCGAGCAGTACTTC.

At least ten counts were recorded for this clonotype. The J gene is TRBJ2-3, the V gene TRBV5-4; perhaps D is TRBD1 or TRBD2 (5 bases each). Trimming left V 1 base short and J 0 bases short, with 12 bases between. The CDR3 loop spans 16 amino acids. The germline V gene has CDR1 SGHNT and CDR2 YYREEE (reference sequence). The CDR3 nucleotides read TGTGCCAGCAGCTTGCTGGGACGGCTGAGCACAGATACGCAGTATTTT. Protein: CASSLLGRLSTDTQYF.

This chain joins TRBV24-1 and TRBJ2-7; no clear D gene. CDR1 KGHDR and CDR2 SFDVKD come from the germline V gene. CDR3 length: 14 amino acids. The V gene lost 5 bases and the J gene lost 3 bases, with 13 bases spanning the gap. This CDR3 reads CATSGSLKSYEQYV. CDR3 coding DNA: TGTGCCACCAGTGGCAGCCTTAAGAGCTACGAGCAGTACGTC.

The chain recombines TRBV24-1 with TRBJ1-3; D gene ambiguous. This CDR3 comprises 13 residues. V lost 4 bases, J lost 4 bases, and 7 bases lay in between. Germline assignment: CDR1 KGHDR and CDR2 SFDVKD. The CDR3 DNA is TGTGCCACCAGTGACTTTTCAGGAAACACCATATATTTT. As protein: CATSDFSGNTIYF.

V usage is TRBV29-1 and J usage is TRBJ2-7; 8 bases are a match to TRBD1. Germline V gene lookup returns CDR1 SQVTM and CDR2 ANQGSEA. The CDR3 is made up of 13 amino acids. Trimming cost V 7 bases and J 5 bases; bases outside gene matches: 10. For the CDR3, the DNA is TGCAGCGCCAGGACAGGGTTAAAAAACGAGCAGTACTTC. Translated, it gives CSARTGLKNEQYF.

The chain couples TRBV19 to TRBJ1-1, with D unresolved. CDR1 and CDR2 from the germline V gene are LNHDA and SQIVND (reference sequence). V gave up 4 bases and J gave up 0 bases, with 9 bases separating them. This CDR3 comprises 14 residues. The CDR3 nucleotides are TGTGCCAGTAGTACCCGAGGGTTGAACACTGAAGCTTTCTTT. Residues: CASSTRGLNTEAFF.

The chain combines TRBV11-2 with TRBJ1-5; no definite D call. The germline V gene encodes CDR1 SGHAT and CDR2 FQNNGV. The CDR3 is 13 amino acids. Trimming removed 3 bases from V and 1 base from J, with 4 bases in between. The CDR3, as DNA: TGTGCCAGCAGCTTGTTGAGCAATCAGCCCCAGCATTTT. Amino acids: CASSLLSNQPQHF.

The chain combines TRBV29-1 with TRBJ1-2; D not resolved. Trimming left V 7 bases short and J 6 bases short, with 6 bases between. Germline V gene lookup returns CDR1 SQVTM and CDR2 ANQGSEA. The CDR3 spans 9 residues. For the CDR3, the DNA is TGCAGCGCCGGAGATGGCTACACCTTC. It is translated as CSAGDGYTF.

Many counts were recorded for this clonotype. The chain joins TRBV6-5 to TRBJ2-5; TRBD1 aligns across 7 bases. This CDR3 is 15 amino acids long. CDR1 is MNHEY, CDR2 SVGAGI, per germline. The V and J ends lost 4 bases and 3 bases, in that order; junction bases with no gene match: 8. The CDR3 DNA reads as TGTGCCAGCAGTTCGTTGGGACAGTTTAAAGAGACCCAGTACTTC. Its protein is CASSSLGQFKETQYF.

This rearrangement joins TRBV24-1 to TRBJ2-7, with D unresolved. This CDR3 region has 13 residues. The V and J ends lost 4 bases and 3 bases respectively, with 9 bases between them. Germline CDR1 reads KGHDR; CDR2 reads SFDVKD. CDR3 residues: CATSEWGSYEQYF. The CDR3 nucleotides read TGTGCCACCAGTGAGTGGGGAAGCTACGAGCAGTACTTC.

This rearrangement joins TRBV29-1 to TRBJ1-2; 8 positions agree with TRBD1. The length of the CDR3 is 14 residues. The V segment lost 1 base and the J segment 8 bases; nucleotides outside the gene matches: 9. Germline CDR1 is SQVTM and CDR2 is ANQGSEA. CDR3 sequence: CSVEGPDRDGGYTF. The CDR3, as DNA: TGCAGCGTTGAAGGACCGGACAGGGATGGGGGCTACACCTTC.

The chain couples TRBV20-1 to TRBJ2-5; D is uncertain. This CDR3 has 13 residues. Trimming shortened V by 5 bases and J by 2 bases, and 12 bases separated the two germline ends. In germline, CDR1 is DFQATT, CDR2 SNEGSKA (reference sequence). The DNA for the CDR3 is TGCAGTGCTGGTGACAACGCTCAAGAGACCCAGTACTTC. Protein sequence: CSAGDNAQETQYF.

The CDR3 spells CATGTGEAFF. The CDR3 coding sequence is TGTGCCACCGGGACGGGGGAAGCTTTCTTT. J is TRBJ1-1 and V is TRBV2, with D maybe TRBD1 (5 bases). Germline CDR1 SNHLY, CDR2 FYNNEI. V lost 10 bases to trimming and J lost 8 bases, with 11 bases between them. The CDR3 spans 10 residues.

This clonotype was recorded once. The chain couples TRBV5-1 to TRBJ1-1; 9 bases map to TRBD1. Germline V gene data show CDR1 as SGHRS and CDR2 as YFSETQ. The CDR3 is 15 amino acids. The junction had 4 bases not matched to a gene; V was cut back by 0 bases and J by 4 bases. DNA for the CDR3: TGCGCCAGCAGCTTGGAGGGACAGGGAACCACTGAAGCTTTCTTT. It translates to CASSLEGQGTTEAFF. Looking up the rest from reference TRBV5-1 and TRBJ1-1 gives the full variable domain: KAGVTQTPRYLIKTRGQQVTLSCSPISGHRSVSWYQQTPGQGLQFLFEYFSETQRNKGNFPGRFSGRQFSNSRSEMNVSTLELGDSALYLCASSLEGQGTTEAFFGQGTRLTVV.